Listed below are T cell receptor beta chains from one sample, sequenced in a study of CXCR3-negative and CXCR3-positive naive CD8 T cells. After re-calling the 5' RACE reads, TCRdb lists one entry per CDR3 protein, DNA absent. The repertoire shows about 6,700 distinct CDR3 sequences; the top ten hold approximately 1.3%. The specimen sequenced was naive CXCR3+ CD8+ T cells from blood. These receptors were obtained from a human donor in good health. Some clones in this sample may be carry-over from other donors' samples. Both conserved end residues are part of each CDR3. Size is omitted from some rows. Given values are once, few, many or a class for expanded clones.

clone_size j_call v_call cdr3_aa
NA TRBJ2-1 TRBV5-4 CASSLDGRYNEQFF
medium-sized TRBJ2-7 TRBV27 CASSQWGGQGGYEQYF
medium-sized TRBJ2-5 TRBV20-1 CSAGAAREMGTQYF
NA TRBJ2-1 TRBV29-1 CSVEDLGEGNEQFF
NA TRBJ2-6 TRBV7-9 CASSLDAGTQVGGANVLTF
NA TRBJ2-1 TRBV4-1 CASSQGLYNEQFF
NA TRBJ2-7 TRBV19 CASSIRRSNQRLLTYEQYF
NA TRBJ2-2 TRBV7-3 CASSLLAVNTGELFF
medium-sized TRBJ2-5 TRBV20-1 CSAADRENSETQYF
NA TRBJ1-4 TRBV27 CASSKMRQGGEKLFF
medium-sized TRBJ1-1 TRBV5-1 CASSSSAREIDTEAFF
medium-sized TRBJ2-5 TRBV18 CASSQESPPETQYF
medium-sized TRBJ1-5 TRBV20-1 CSASSEIYSNQPQHF
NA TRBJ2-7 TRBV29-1 CSAASYSEDYEQYF
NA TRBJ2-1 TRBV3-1 CASSHLTGRYSYNEQFF
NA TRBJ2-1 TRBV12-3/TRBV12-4 CASSPTSGTYNEQFF
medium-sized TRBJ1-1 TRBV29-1 CSAVAGNTEAFF
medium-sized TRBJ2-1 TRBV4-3 CASSQELAGGLLNEQFF
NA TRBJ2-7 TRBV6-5 CASSPNLYEQYF
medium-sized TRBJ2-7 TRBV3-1 CASSPRRDRGYEQYF
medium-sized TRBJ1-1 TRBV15 CATSRDRANTEAFF
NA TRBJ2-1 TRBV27 CASSPSGGGVYNEQFF
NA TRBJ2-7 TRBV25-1 CASSESFYEQYF
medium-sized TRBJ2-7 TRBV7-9 CASSYGTVEQYF
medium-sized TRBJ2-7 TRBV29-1 CSVDPGSYEQYF
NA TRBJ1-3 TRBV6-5 CASSPDGNTIYF
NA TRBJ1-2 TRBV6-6 CASSGLGKMDGYTF
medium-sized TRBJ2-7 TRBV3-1 CASSQDNTGGEQYF
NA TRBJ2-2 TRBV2 CASNYGLTNTGELFF
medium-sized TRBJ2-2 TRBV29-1 CSAGTSGSYNTGELFF
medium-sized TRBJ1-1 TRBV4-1 CASSQRETEAFF
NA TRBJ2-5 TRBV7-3 CASSRDSSLGETQYF
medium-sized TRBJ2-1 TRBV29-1 CSVEPRAGDEQFF
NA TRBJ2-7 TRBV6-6 CASSYFGQAYEQYF
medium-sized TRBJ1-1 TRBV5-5 CASSLASRGALEAFF
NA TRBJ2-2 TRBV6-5 CASSYGRGGGELFF
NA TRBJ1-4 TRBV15 CATPRQGGSEKLFF
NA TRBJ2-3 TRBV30 CAWSAQVLATDTQYF
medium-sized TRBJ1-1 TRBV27 CASSFGLNTEAFF
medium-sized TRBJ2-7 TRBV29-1 CSVVPDRSSYEQYF
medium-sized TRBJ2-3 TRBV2 CASYPKVGGQTDTQYF
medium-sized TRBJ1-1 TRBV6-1 CASSEHRGETEAFF
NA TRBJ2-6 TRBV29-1 CSVETGSGANVLTF
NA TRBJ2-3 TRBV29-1 CSVLRPGDTQYF
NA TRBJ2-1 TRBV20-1 CSARWAGEQFF
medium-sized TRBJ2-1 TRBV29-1 CSAVSLAGASSYNEQFF
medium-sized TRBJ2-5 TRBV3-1 CASSHLHSSKSDLQTQYF
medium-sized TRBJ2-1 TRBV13 CASSLGGSGSYNEQFF
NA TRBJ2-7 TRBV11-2 CASSSSYEQYF
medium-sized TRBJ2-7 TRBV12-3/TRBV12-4 CASQYEVTYEQYF
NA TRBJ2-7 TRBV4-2 CASSQSSQGAHEQYF
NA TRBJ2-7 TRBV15 CATSKERGPSYEQYF
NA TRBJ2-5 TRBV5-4 CASSFMKSRETQYF
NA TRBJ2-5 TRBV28 CASSLGETQYF